These 13 T cell receptor beta chains originate from one sample sequenced in a study of CD8+ T cells in alopecia areata. In each case, RNA was isolated and then reverse transcribed into cDNA as the sequencing template. Assay used: immunoSEQ multiplex PCR; TCRdb lists only in-frame clones, some missing. The table shows about 110,000 clones, with 55% to 60% occurring only once. Specimen: NKG2D-low CD8+ T cells sorted from blood. These receptor sequences come from a human donor with alopecia areata.

CDR3 region: CASSNRGQHYGYTF. The CDR3 DNA is TGTGCCAGCAGCAACAGGGGACAGCACTATGGCTACACCTTC. The V gene is TRBV7-8, the J gene TRBJ1-2, with 7 positions matching TRBD1. The CDR3 has 14 amino acids. The junction had 6 bases not matched to a gene; V was cut back by 5 bases and J by 3 bases. Germline V gene sequence: CDR1 SGHVS, CDR2 FQNEAQ.

This clone has just a few counts. The rearrangement joins TRBV7-9 to TRBJ1-1; tentative D call: TRBD1 (5 bases). Trimming cost V 7 bases and J 4 bases, with 16 bases left between them. The CDR3 totals 14 residues. CDR1 and CDR2 from the germline V gene are SEHNR and FQNEAQ (reference sequence). CDR3 nucleotide sequence: TGTGCCAGCACCGATACAGGTCTGGTCACTGAAGCTTTCTTT. This codes for CASTDTGLVTEAFF.

This chain uses TRBV19 with TRBJ2-1; D is uncertain. The V gene's germline CDR1 is LNHDA and CDR2 SQIVND (reference sequence). V dropped 6 bases and J dropped 0 bases, with 3 bases sitting between them. There are 12 residues in the CDR3. CDR3 protein: CASSNSYNEQFF. Written as DNA, the CDR3 is TGTGCCAGTAGCAACTCCTACAATGAGCAGTTCTTC. The entire variable domain, with the rest obtained from reference TRBV19 and TRBJ2-1, is as follows: DGGITQSPKYLFRKEGQNVTLSCEQNLNHDAMYWYRQDPGQGLRLIYYSQIVNDFQKGDIAEGYSVSREKKESFPLTVTSAQKNPTAFYLCASSNSYNEQFFGPGTRLTVL.

The J gene is TRBJ1-5, the V gene TRBV7-2; 7 bases are a match to TRBD1. The CDR3 loop spans 13 amino acids. Germline V gene lookup returns CDR1 SGHTA and CDR2 FQGNSA. V shed 5 bases and J 9 bases; nucleotides not matched to a gene: 7. In DNA form, the CDR3 reads TGTGCCAGCAGCGTCACAGGGGTCGGGCCCCAGCATTTT. It yields the protein CASSVTGVGPQHF.

The J gene is TRBJ2-2, the V gene TRBV11-3; 8 positions match TRBD1. Germline V gene sequence: CDR1 SGHNT, CDR2 YENEEA. This CDR3 contains 15 residues. The junction had 5 bases not matched to a gene; V was cut back by 1 base and J by 7 bases. The CDR3 DNA follows: TGTGCCAGCAGCTTAGTCAGGACAGGGTACGGGGAGCTGTTTTTT. Protein: CASSLVRTGYGELFF.

V gene TRBV29-1 combines with J gene TRBJ2-2, with D perhaps assigned TRBD1 or TRBD2 (5 bases each). Germline loops: CDR1 SQVTM, CDR2 ANQGSEA. V was clipped by 6 bases and J by 3 bases, with 11 bases between them. CDR3 length equals 13 residues. CDR3 sequence (DNA): TGCAGCGTACGGGACCAAGACACCGGGGAGCTGTTTTTT. This codes for CSVRDQDTGELFF.

In this sample, this clone turned up once. The chain joins TRBV5-1 to TRBJ2-7; 11 bases match TRBD2. This CDR3 has 15 amino acids. With 0 bases clipped from V and 4 bases from J, the junction kept 3 bases outside the gene matches. CDR1 and CDR2 (germline): SGHRS, YFSETQ. DNA for the CDR3: TGCGCCAGCAGCTTGGGGCTAGCGGGAGGATACGAGCAGTACTTC. Translating it yields CASSLGLAGGYEQYF.

This clone appeared once. The rearrangement links TRBV9 to TRBJ2-2; D is uncertain. The V gene lost 3 bases and the J gene lost 6 bases, with 3 bases spanning the gap. Germline V CDR1 and CDR2: SGDLS, YYNGEE. The CDR3 has 11 amino acids. This CDR3 reads CASSAAGELFF. The CDR3 coding sequence is TGTGCCAGCAGCGCAGCCGGGGAGCTGTTTTTT.

This clone was seen only a few times. The chain uses TRBV19 and TRBJ2-6; D ambiguous. Looked up from germline, CDR1 is LNHDA and CDR2 is SQIVND (reference sequence). V was pared by 3 bases and J by 4 bases, with 10 bases between. This CDR3 is built from 15 residues. The CDR3 region is CASSIGEFGANVLTF. In nucleotides, the CDR3 is TGTGCCAGTAGTATTGGGGAATTCGGGGCCAACGTCCTGACTTTC.

This clone was counted only a few times. V and J are TRBV28 and TRBJ2-2; tentatively, D is TRBD1 or TRBD2 (5 bases each). V gave up 3 bases and J gave up 8 bases, with 16 bases separating them. This CDR3 spans 15 amino acids. The germline gives CDR1 MDHEN, CDR2 SYDVKM. The CDR3 DNA reads as TGTGCCAGCAGTTTCATCGACCGGGACGCTGGGGAGCTGTTTTTT. It translates to CASSFIDRDAGELFF.

The genes are TRBV28 and TRBJ1-5, with 7 bases identical to TRBD1. Germline CDR1 reads MDHEN; CDR2 reads SYDVKM. This CDR3 has 13 amino acids. V dropped 4 bases and J dropped 8; count of bases not matched to a gene: 5. The CDR3: CASSSRGGEPQHF. The CDR3 bases are TGTGCCAGCAGTTCCAGGGGGGGGGAGCCCCAGCATTTT.

The CDR3 DNA is TGTGCCAGCAGAGCGACAGGGATAACAGACGAGCAGTACTTC. Its translation: CASRATGITDEQYF. J is TRBJ2-7 and V is TRBV2; 7 nucleotides agree with TRBD1. After removal of 6 bases from V and 5 bases from J, the junction contained 10 bases not matched to a gene. Germline-derived CDR1 and CDR2 are SNHLY and FYNNEI. This CDR3 is built from 14 residues.

This chain uses TRBV2 with TRBJ1-1; D is unclear. V shed 0 bases and J shed 11 bases, with 10 bases lying between them. Germline CDR1 SNHLY, CDR2 FYNNEI. CDR3 size: 12 residues. This CDR3 is CASSEAAFTAFF. The CDR3 DNA sequence: TGTGCCAGCAGTGAAGCTGCGTTCACGGCTTTCTTT.